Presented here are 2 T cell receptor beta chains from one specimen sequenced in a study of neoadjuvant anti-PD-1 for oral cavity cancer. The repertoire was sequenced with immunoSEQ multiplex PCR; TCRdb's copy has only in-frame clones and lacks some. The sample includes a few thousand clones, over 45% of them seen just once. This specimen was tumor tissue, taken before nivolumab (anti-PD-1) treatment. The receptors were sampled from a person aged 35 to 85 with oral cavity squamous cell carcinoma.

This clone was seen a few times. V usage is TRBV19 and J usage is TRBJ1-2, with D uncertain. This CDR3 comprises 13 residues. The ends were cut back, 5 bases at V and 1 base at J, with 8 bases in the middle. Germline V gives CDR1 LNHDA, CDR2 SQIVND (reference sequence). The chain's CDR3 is CASSQNLNYGYTF. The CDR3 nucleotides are TGTGCCAGTAGTCAGAATCTTAACTATGGCTACACCTTC.

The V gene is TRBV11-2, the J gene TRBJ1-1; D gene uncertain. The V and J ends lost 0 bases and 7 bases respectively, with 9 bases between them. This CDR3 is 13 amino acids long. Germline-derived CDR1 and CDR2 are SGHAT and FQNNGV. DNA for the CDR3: TGTGCCAGCAGCTTAGATGTCGAGTTTGAAGCTTTCTTT. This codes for CASSLDVEFEAFF.